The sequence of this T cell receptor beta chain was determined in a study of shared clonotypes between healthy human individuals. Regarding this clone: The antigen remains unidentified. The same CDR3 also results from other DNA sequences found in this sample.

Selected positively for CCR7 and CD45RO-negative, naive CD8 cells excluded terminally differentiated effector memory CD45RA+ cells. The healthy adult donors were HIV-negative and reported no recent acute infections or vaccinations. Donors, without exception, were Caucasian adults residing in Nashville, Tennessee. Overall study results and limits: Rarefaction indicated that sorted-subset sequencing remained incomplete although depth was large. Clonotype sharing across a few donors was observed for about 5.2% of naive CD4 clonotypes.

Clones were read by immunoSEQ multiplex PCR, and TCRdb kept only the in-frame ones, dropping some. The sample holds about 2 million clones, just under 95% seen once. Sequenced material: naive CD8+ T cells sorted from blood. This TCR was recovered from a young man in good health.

The chain's CDR3 is CASSLGLEQFF. Here the CDR3 DNA reads TGTGCCAGCAGTTTGGGACTAGAGCAGTTCTTC. The chain links TRBV27 to TRBJ2-1; 7 bases agree with TRBD2. J lost 10 bases, V lost 3 bases, and 0 bases had no gene match. The germline V gene encodes CDR1 MNHEY and CDR2 SMNVEV (reference sequence). The CDR3 is 11 residues long.